This T cell receptor beta chain stems from a study of blood T cell repertoires in COVID-19. Study in general: The samples span acute and convalescent COVID-19 from the United States, Italy and Spain. T cells, B-cell-depleted T cells, or PBMCs provided the cDNA or gDNA that served as material.

V lost 4 bases and J lost 5, with 11 bases in between. CDR1 is MRHNA and CDR2 is SNTAGT in the germline V gene. The CDR3 is 13 amino acids. How the authors handled the data: Reference gene primer amplification in the assay estimated nucleated cell counts. Assay used: immunoSEQ multiplex PCR; TCRdb lists only in-frame clones, some missing. From that table come the V and J calls and clone size; the DNA was used to work out D and trimming. The profile covers approximately 120,000 clones, with around 86% appearing a single time and about 5% taken by the ten largest. Material: peripheral blood. The source is a human donor in a cohort sampled during active COVID-19. This rearrangement joins TRBV6-4 to TRBJ1-1, with a weak D call TRBD1 (5 bases). In DNA form, the CDR3 reads TGTGCCAGCAGTGTGCAGGGTGGGACTGAAGCTTTCTTT. Translation gives CASSVQGGTEAFF.